The present T cell receptor (beta chain) was sequenced within a study of human T cells and chemical hapten exposure. This clonotype has a count of ten or more. TCRdb passed the RACE reads through MiXCR, listing each CDR3 protein once. The table records 350,000 to 450,000 distinct CDR3 sequences, 4.5% to 5.5% of them present only once. The time point denotes: pre-sensitization, week 0. Treatment reported: therapeutic diphenylcyclopropenone sensitization with weekly scalp DPC. This TCR derives from a woman in her fifties or sixties with alopecia areata. Some clones in this sample may be carry-over from other donors' samples. Sample: whole blood, taken in connection with sensitization to the hapten diphenylcyclopropenone (DPC).

CDR3 nucleotide sequence: TGCGCCAGCAGCCAAGAGGGGCTTTCCGAGCAGTACTTC. Amino acid sequence: CASSQEGLSEQYF. This sequence joins TRBV4-1 and TRBJ2-7, with D possibly TRBD1 on 5 matching bases. The germline V gene encodes CDR1 MGHRA and CDR2 YSYEKL. Trimming left V 0 bases short and J 6 bases short, with 9 bases between. This CDR3 contains 13 residues.